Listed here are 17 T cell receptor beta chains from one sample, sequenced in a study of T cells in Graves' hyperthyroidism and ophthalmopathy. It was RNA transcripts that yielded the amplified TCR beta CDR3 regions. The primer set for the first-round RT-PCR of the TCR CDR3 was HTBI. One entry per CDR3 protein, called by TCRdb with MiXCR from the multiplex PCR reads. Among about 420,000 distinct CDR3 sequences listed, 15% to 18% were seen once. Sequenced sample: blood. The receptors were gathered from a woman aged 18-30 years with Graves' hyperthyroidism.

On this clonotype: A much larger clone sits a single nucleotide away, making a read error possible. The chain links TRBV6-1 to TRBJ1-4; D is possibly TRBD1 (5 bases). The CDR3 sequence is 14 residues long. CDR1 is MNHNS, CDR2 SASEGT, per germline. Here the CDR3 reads CASSERGYNEKLSF. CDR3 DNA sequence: TGTGCCAGCAGTGAGAGGGGATATAATGAAAAACTGTCTTTT.

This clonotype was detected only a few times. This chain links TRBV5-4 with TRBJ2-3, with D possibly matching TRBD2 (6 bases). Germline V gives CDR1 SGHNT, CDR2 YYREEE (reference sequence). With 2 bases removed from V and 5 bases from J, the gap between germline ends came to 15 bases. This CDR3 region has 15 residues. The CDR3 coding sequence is TGTGCCAGCAGCTTTCTGCGGGGTAAGGGAGATACGCAGTATTTT. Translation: CASSFLRGKGDTQYF. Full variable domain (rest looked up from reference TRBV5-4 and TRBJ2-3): ETGVTQSPTHLIKTRGQQVTLRCSSQSGHNTVSWYQQALGQGPQFIFQYYREEENGRGNFPPRFSGLQFPNYSSELNVNALELDDSALYLCASSFLRGKGDTQYFGPGTRLTVL.

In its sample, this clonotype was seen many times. The CDR3 DNA is TGTGCCAGTAGTTCTCGGAATAGGACGGGGGGCAATCAGCCCCAGCATTTT. Translating it yields CASSSRNRTGGNQPQHF. The chain uses TRBV19 and TRBJ1-5; D is perhaps TRBD1 (5 bases). Germline V gene lookup returns CDR1 LNHDA and CDR2 SQIVND (reference sequence). This CDR3 is built from 17 residues. V was cut by 5 bases and J by 2 bases, with 19 bases left in between.

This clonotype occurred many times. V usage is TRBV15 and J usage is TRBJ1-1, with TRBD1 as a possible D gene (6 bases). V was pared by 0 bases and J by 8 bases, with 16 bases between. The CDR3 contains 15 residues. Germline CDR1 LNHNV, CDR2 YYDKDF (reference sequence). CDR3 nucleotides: TGTGCCACCAGCAGAGAAAACGCTCCGGGACAAGAAGCTTTCTTT. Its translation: CATSRENAPGQEAFF.

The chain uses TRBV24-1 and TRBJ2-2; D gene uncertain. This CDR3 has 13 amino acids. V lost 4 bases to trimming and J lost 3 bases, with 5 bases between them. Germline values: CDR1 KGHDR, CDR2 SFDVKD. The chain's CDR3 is CATSDPYTGELFF. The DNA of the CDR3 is TGTGCCACCAGTGACCCTTACACCGGGGAGCTGTTTTTT.

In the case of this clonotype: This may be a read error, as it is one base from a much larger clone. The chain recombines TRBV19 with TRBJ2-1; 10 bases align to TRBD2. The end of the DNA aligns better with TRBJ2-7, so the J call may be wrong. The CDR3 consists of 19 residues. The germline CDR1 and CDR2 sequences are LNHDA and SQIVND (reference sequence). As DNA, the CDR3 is TGTGCCAGTAGGGCGAGGGGCGTAGCGGGAGGTTCCGCGGGGAATGAGCAGTACTTC. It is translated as CASRARGVAGGSAGNEQYF.

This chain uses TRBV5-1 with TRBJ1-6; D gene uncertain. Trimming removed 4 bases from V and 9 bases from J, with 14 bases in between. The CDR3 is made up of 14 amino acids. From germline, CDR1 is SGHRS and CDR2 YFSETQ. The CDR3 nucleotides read TGCGCCAGCAGCCGTGATCCCCAAATTTCACCCCTCCACTTT. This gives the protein CASSRDPQISPLHF.

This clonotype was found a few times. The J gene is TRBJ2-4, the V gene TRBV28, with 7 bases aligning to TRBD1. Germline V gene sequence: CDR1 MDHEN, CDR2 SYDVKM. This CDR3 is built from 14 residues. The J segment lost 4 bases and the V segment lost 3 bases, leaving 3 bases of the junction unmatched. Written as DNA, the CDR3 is TGTGCCAGCAGTTTTATGGGACAGAAAAACATTCAGTACTTC. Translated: CASSFMGQKNIQYF.

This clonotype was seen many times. The CDR3 loop reads CASSLGSFNEQFF. The CDR3 DNA reads as TGCGCCAGCAGCTTAGGTTCTTTCAATGAGCAGTTCTTC. The V and J genes are TRBV5-1 and TRBJ2-1; no clear D. This CDR3 contains 13 residues. Trimming took 2 bases from V and 6 from J, leaving 9 bases between them. Germline V gene lookup returns CDR1 SGHRS and CDR2 YFSETQ.

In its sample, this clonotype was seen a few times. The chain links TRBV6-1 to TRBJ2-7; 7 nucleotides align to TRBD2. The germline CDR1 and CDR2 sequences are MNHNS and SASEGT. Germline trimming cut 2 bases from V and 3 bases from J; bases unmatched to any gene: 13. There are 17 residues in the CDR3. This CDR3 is CASSELPRVERGYEQYF. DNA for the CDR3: TGTGCCAGCAGTGAATTACCCCGGGTTGAGCGGGGCTACGAGCAGTACTTC.

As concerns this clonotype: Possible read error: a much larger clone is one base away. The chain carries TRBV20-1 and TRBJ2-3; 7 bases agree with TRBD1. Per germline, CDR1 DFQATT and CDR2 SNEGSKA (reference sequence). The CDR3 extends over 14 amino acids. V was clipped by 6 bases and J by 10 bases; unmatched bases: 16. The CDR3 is CSAQGSPMIRSQYF. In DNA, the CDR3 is TGCAGTGCACAGGGGAGTCCGATGATTAGGTCGCAGTATTTT.

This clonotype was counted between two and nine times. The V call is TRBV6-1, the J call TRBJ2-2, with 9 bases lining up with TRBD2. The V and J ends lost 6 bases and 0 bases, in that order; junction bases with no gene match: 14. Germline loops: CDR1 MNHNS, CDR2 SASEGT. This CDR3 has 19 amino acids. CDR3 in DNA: TGTGCCAGCAGACCTTGGGGGAGACTAGCGGACCCGAACACCGGGGAGCTGTTTTTT. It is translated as CASRPWGRLADPNTGELFF.

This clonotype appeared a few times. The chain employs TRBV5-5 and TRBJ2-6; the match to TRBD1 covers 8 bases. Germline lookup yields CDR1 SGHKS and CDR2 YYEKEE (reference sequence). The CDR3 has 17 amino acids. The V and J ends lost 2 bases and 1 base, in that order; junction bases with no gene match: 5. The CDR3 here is CASSFMDRESGANVLTF. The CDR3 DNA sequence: TGTGCCAGCAGCTTTATGGACAGGGAGTCTGGGGCCAACGTCCTGACTTTC.

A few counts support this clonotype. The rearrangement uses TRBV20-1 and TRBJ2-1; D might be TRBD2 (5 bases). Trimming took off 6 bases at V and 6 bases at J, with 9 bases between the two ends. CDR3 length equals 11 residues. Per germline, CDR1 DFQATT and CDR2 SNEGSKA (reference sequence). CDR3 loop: CSATSSNEQFF. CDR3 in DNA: TGCAGTGCCACTAGTAGCAATGAGCAGTTCTTC.

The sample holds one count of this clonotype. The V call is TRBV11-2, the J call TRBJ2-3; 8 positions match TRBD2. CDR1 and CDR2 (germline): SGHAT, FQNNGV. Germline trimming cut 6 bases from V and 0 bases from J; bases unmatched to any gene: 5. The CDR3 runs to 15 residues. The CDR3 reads CASSTTSASTDTQYF. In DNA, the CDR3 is TGTGCCAGCAGTACGACTAGCGCTAGCACAGATACGCAGTATTTT.

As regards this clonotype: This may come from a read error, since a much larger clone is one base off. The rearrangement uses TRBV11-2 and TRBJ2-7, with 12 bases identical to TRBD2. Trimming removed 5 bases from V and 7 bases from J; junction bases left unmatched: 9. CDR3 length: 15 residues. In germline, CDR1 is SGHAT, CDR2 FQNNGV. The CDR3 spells CASSPYGLAGIEQYF. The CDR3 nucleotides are TGTGCCAGCAGCCCCTACGGACTAGCGGGGATTGAGCAGTACTTC.

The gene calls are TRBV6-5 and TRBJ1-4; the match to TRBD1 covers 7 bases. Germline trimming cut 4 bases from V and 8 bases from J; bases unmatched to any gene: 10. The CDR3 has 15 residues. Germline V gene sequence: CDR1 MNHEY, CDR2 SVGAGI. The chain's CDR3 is CASSLATGSHEKLFF. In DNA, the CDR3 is TGTGCCAGCAGTTTGGCGACAGGGTCCCACGAAAAACTGTTTTTT.